The entry below describes one T cell receptor beta chain. This specimen belongs to a study of blood T cell repertoires in COVID-19. V was pared by 4 bases and J by 1 base, with 4 bases of the junction left unmatched. Germline lookup yields CDR1 SGHKS and CDR2 YYEKEE (reference sequence). The CDR3 consists of 14 residues. Sequencing used immunoSEQ multiplex PCR; TCRdb keeps in-frame clones, though not all of them. The sample includes around 150,000 clones, more than 75% of them seen just once. Sequencing used peripheral blood. The sequence came from a man aged 60 to 75 with acute or convalescent COVID-19. V is TRBV5-5 and J is TRBJ1-2; the match to TRBD1 covers 7 bases. CDR3 coding DNA: TGTGCCAGCAGCAGTACAGGGGATAACTATGGCTACACCTTC. Translated: CASSSTGDNYGYTF.